A selection of T cell receptor beta chains follows, all from one sample in a study of OX40 agonist ivuxolimab in advanced cancers. The protocol was immunoSEQ multiplex PCR, while the TCRdb copy is restricted to in-frame clones and leaves out a portion. The sample lists about 19,000 clones; about four fifths were seen once. The sequences come from CD4+ or CD8+ T cells sorted from blood, collected in a trial of the OX40 agonist ivuxolimab. These receptors were taken from an adult with an advanced solid tumor such as melanoma, head and neck, liver or kidney cancer. Both conserved end residues are part of each CDR3. Fields, in order: V gene, D gene, J gene, clone size, CDR3 protein, CDR3 DNA. The D gene is left open where the match is weak. Size tells how often a clone was seen (once, few, many) or the class of an expanded clone, and some rows leave it out.

V gene: TRBV11-1
D gene: .
J gene: TRBJ1-3
clone size: .
CDR3 protein: CASSLETGPGNTIYF
CDR3 DNA: TGTGCCAGCAGCTTAGAGACAGGCCCTGGAAACACCATATATTTT

V gene: TRBV19
D gene: .
J gene: TRBJ1-1
clone size: few
CDR3 protein: CASSIEVNTEAFF
CDR3 DNA: TGTGCCAGTAGTATTGAGGTGAACACTGAAGCTTTCTTT

V gene: TRBV7-8
D gene: .
J gene: TRBJ2-7
clone size: .
CDR3 protein: CASSSLASGSEQYF
CDR3 DNA: TGTGCCAGCAGCAGCCTAGCGTCGGGGAGCGAGCAGTACTTC

V gene: TRBV4-3
D gene: .
J gene: TRBJ2-7
clone size: .
CDR3 protein: CASSPDVAWAWYEQYF
CDR3 DNA: TGCGCCAGCAGCCCAGACGTAGCATGGGCATGGTACGAGCAGTACTTC

V gene: TRBV6-5
D gene: .
J gene: TRBJ1-4
clone size: .
CDR3 protein: CASSYSVSEKLFF
CDR3 DNA: TGTGCCAGCAGTTACTCCGTCTCAGAAAAACTGTTTTTT

V gene: TRBV5-4
D gene: .
J gene: TRBJ1-1
clone size: .
CDR3 protein: CASSLRGRGMDTEAFF
CDR3 DNA: TGTGCCAGCAGCTTGAGAGGGCGCGGTATGGACACTGAAGCTTTCTTT

V gene: TRBV2
D gene: .
J gene: TRBJ2-1
clone size: .
CDR3 protein: CASISGEQFF
CDR3 DNA: TGTGCCAGCATTAGCGGTGAGCAGTTCTTC

V gene: TRBV7-2
D gene: .
J gene: TRBJ2-5
clone size: .
CDR3 protein: CASSLGGGPQEAQYF
CDR3 DNA: TGTGCCAGCAGCTTAGGGGGGGGGCCCCAAGAGGCCCAGTACTTC

V gene: TRBV6-6
D gene: .
J gene: TRBJ2-7
clone size: .
CDR3 protein: CASSLQRQSYEQYF
CDR3 DNA: TGTGCCAGCAGTTTGCAACGGCAAAGCTACGAGCAGTACTTC

V gene: TRBV20-1
D gene: .
J gene: TRBJ2-7
clone size: .
CDR3 protein: CSARGGTEQYF
CDR3 DNA: TGCAGTGCTAGAGGGGGGACCGAGCAGTACTTC

V gene: TRBV4-3
D gene: .
J gene: TRBJ2-2
clone size: .
CDR3 protein: CASSQAEGGGRGNTGELFF
CDR3 DNA: TGCGCCAGCAGCCAAGCTGAGGGGGGGGGCCGTGGAAACACCGGGGAGCTGTTTTTT

V gene: TRBV9
D gene: .
J gene: TRBJ2-7
clone size: once
CDR3 protein: CASSPRQDEQYF
CDR3 DNA: TGTGCCAGCAGCCCCCGACAGGACGAGCAGTACTTC

V gene: TRBV18
D gene: .
J gene: TRBJ1-6
clone size: .
CDR3 protein: CASSPQLSGPRNNSPLHF
CDR3 DNA: TGTGCCAGCTCACCACAATTGTCGGGTCCCCGGAATAATTCACCCCTCCACTTT

V gene: TRBV7-9
D gene: .
J gene: TRBJ1-1
clone size: .
CDR3 protein: CASSLGGDGSF
CDR3 DNA: TGTGCCAGCAGCTTAGGTGGGGACGGCTCCTTT

V gene: TRBV28
D gene: TRBD1
J gene: TRBJ2-7
clone size: .
CDR3 protein: CASTSGQVVYEQYF
CDR3 DNA: TGTGCCAGCACCTCGGGACAGGTAGTTTACGAGCAGTACTTC

V gene: TRBV11-3
D gene: .
J gene: TRBJ2-1
clone size: .
CDR3 protein: CASSLVARDEQFF
CDR3 DNA: TGTGCCAGCAGCTTAGTGGCCAGGGATGAGCAGTTCTTC

V gene: TRBV4-3
D gene: TRBD1
J gene: TRBJ1-2
clone size: .
CDR3 protein: CASSQTGANYGYTF
CDR3 DNA: TGCGCCAGCAGCCAGACAGGGGCTAACTATGGCTACACCTTC

V gene: TRBV29-1
D gene: TRBD1
J gene: TRBJ2-3
clone size: .
CDR3 protein: CSVEFGAGGLTDTQYF
CDR3 DNA: TGCAGCGTTGAATTCGGGGCAGGGGGCTTAACAGATACGCAGTATTTT

V gene: TRBV4-1
D gene: .
J gene: TRBJ1-1
clone size: .
CDR3 protein: CASSQDREAFF
CDR3 DNA: TGCGCCAGCAGCCAAGATAGAGAAGCTTTCTTT

V gene: TRBV4-3
D gene: TRBD2
J gene: TRBJ2-1
clone size: .
CDR3 protein: CASSQGLAGNNEQFF
CDR3 DNA: TGCGCCAGCAGCCAAGGACTAGCGGGAAACAATGAGCAGTTCTTC